These 21 T cell receptor beta chains came from one sample sequenced in a study of shared clonotypes between healthy human individuals. Libraries were prepared by immunoSEQ multiplex PCR; TCRdb keeps only in-frame clonotypes and omits some of them. The sample yields roughly 1.4 million clones, 98% seen once. Source material: naive CD4+ T cells sorted from blood. Subset here: CD45RA+ positively selected. Every receptor here comes from a man under 40 in good health.

The chain links TRBV18 to TRBJ2-1, with TRBD2 identical over 7 bases. The V gene end was trimmed by 3 bases and the J gene end by 5 bases; junction bases not matched to a gene: 1. Germline values: CDR1 KGHSH, CDR2 LQKENI. The CDR3 has 13 residues. CDR3 coding DNA: TGTGCCAGCTCACCCCGGGAGGACAATGAGCAGTTCTTC. This gives the protein CASSPREDNEQFF.

The V call is TRBV5-6, the J call TRBJ2-7; tentatively, D is TRBD1 (6 bases). Per the germline V gene, CDR1 is SGHDT and CDR2 is YYEEEE. The CDR3 is made up of 15 amino acids. V lost 4 bases and J lost 2, with 16 bases in between. The CDR3 DNA reads TGTGCCAGCAGCACCACAGGGACACCCACCTACGAGCAGTACTTC. Protein: CASSTTGTPTYEQYF.

The J gene is TRBJ2-2, the V gene TRBV19; D call uncertain. The V end was cut by 6 bases, the J end by 5 bases, with 13 bases between. The CDR3 extends over 14 amino acids. Germline assignment: CDR1 LNHDA and CDR2 SQIVND (reference sequence). CDR3 region: CASSPGRQTGELFF. The DNA for the CDR3 is TGTGCCAGTAGCCCTGGCAGGCAAACCGGGGAGCTGTTTTTT.

The chain couples TRBV6-4 to TRBJ1-1; tentatively, D is TRBD1 (6 bases). V was shortened by 7 bases and J by 2 bases, with 14 bases between the two germline ends. The CDR3 runs to 14 residues. Per the germline V gene, CDR1 is MRHNA and CDR2 is SNTAGT. The CDR3, as DNA: TGTGCCAGCAAACAGGGTGGGGGCAACACTGAAGCTTTCTTT. Its protein product is CASKQGGGNTEAFF.

This sequence joins TRBV9 and TRBJ2-1, with TRBD2 matching over 7 bases. The trim removed 5 bases at V and 0 bases at J, leaving 5 bases unmatched. Germline CDR1 reads SGDLS; CDR2 reads YYNGEE. The CDR3 sequence is 15 residues long. This CDR3 reads CASRPLAVSYNEQFF. CDR3 in DNA: TGTGCCAGCAGGCCTCTAGCGGTCTCCTACAATGAGCAGTTCTTC.

This chain connects TRBV7-8 to TRBJ2-7; D is uncertain. Trimming shortened V by 3 bases and J by 4 bases, and 10 bases separated the two germline ends. Germline assignment: CDR1 SGHVS and CDR2 FQNEAQ. CDR3 length equals 13 residues. The CDR3 loop reads CASSLVDQYEQYF. The CDR3 nucleotides read TGTGCCAGCAGCTTGGTCGACCAATACGAGCAGTACTTC.

The V gene is TRBV7-2, the J gene TRBJ2-1, with 10 bases matching TRBD2. CDR3 length: 14 residues. Germline loops: CDR1 SGHTA, CDR2 FQGNSA. The V segment lost 0 bases and the J segment 15 bases; nucleotides outside the gene matches: 8. The CDR3 loop reads CASSLAQGLAEWFF. As DNA, the CDR3 is TGTGCCAGCAGCTTAGCGCAAGGACTAGCGGAGTGGTTCTTC.

The gene calls are TRBV18 and TRBJ2-2; D unclear. With 1 base removed from V and 8 bases from J, the gap between germline ends came to 5 bases. This CDR3 region has 12 residues. The germline CDR1 and CDR2 sequences are KGHSH and LQKENI. CDR3 loop: CASSPLLGELFF. The CDR3 nucleotides read TGTGCCAGCTCACCACTTTTGGGGGAGCTGTTTTTT.

This clone was observed once. V usage is TRBV29-1 and J usage is TRBJ2-7; TRBD1 matches at 10 bases. V lost 5 bases and J lost 1; bases outside the gene matches: 2. The germline V gene encodes CDR1 SQVTM and CDR2 ANQGSEA. The CDR3 is 13 amino acids. The CDR3 sequence: CSVRQGASYEQYF. CDR3 nucleotide sequence: TGCAGCGTTCGACAGGGGGCTTCCTACGAGCAGTACTTC.

This clone was picked up a small number of times. The V gene is TRBV10-3, the J gene TRBJ1-5, with D perhaps TRBD1 (6 bases). The CDR3 has 15 residues. V was trimmed by 2 bases and J by 3 bases, leaving 11 bases between them. Germline loops: CDR1 ENHRY, CDR2 SYGVKD. CDR3 in DNA: TGTGCCATCAGTGAGAACAGGGAGGACAATCAGCCCCAGCATTTT. Translation: CAISENREDNQPQHF.

This chain uses TRBV10-3 with TRBJ2-7; TRBD2 aligns across 10 bases. The trim removed 4 bases at V and 6 bases at J, leaving 9 bases unmatched. CDR1 ENHRY and CDR2 SYGVKD come from the germline V gene. The CDR3 loop spans 15 amino acids. The CDR3 bases are TGTGCCATCAGTGGCCAGCGGGAGGGCCTCGGCGAGCAGTACTTC. It encodes CAISGQREGLGEQYF.

The chain combines TRBV28 with TRBJ1-5; D remains ambiguous. The germline V and J ends were trimmed by 3 bases and 3 bases, with 9 bases remaining between them. The CDR3 extends over 14 amino acids. CDR1 is MDHEN, CDR2 SYDVKM, per germline. CDR3 region: CASSFVQINQPQHF. The CDR3 DNA is TGTGCCAGCAGTTTCGTACAGATCAATCAGCCCCAGCATTTT.

V and J are TRBV10-1 and TRBJ2-1; 9 nucleotides match TRBD2. CDR1 is WNHNN and CDR2 is SYGVQD in the germline V gene (reference sequence). J lost 2 bases, V lost 5 bases, and 7 bases had no gene match. CDR3 length: 16 residues. The CDR3: CASSISGRSPYNEQFF. The CDR3 DNA reads TGCGCCAGCAGTATTAGCGGGAGATCCCCCTACAATGAGCAGTTCTTC.

The chain couples TRBV19 to TRBJ2-1; D not certain. The V end was cut by 7 bases, the J end by 11 bases, with 27 bases between. The germline V gene encodes CDR1 LNHDA and CDR2 SQIVND (reference sequence). The length of the CDR3 is 16 residues. CDR3 residues: CASKSPLDVLGRKQFF. CDR3 sequence (DNA): TGTGCCAGTAAGTCCCCTTTGGACGTCCTTGGGCGTAAGCAGTTCTTC.

In regard to this clone: The same CDR3 can be traced to other DNA sequences in this sample. The chain recombines TRBV5-1 with TRBJ2-5, with D possibly matching TRBD1 (6 bases). CDR1 is SGHRS, CDR2 YFSETQ, per germline. This CDR3 is built from 14 residues. V lost 2 bases to trimming and J lost 5 bases, with 13 bases between them. The CDR3 nucleotides read TGCGCCAGCAGCTTATCAGGGGTAGGCGAGACCCAGTACTTC. The encoded protein is CASSLSGVGETQYF.

This chain joins TRBV29-1 and TRBJ1-1; D is perhaps TRBD1 (6 bases). CDR3 length: 13 amino acids. V was pared by 7 bases and J by 1 base, with 13 bases between. Germline-derived CDR1 and CDR2 are SQVTM and ANQGSEA. The CDR3 coding sequence is TGCAGCGGCCTACAGGGAGAGAACACTGAAGCTTTCTTT. Protein sequence: CSGLQGENTEAFF.

The chain employs TRBV5-1 and TRBJ2-2; D call uncertain. CDR1 and CDR2 (germline): SGHRS, YFSETQ. V shed 2 bases and J shed 5 bases, with 13 bases lying between them. The CDR3 contains 15 residues. The CDR3 sequence: CASSFKTQTTGELFF. In nucleotides, the CDR3 is TGCGCCAGCAGCTTTAAAACCCAAACTACCGGGGAGCTGTTTTTT.

The chain carries TRBV5-4 and TRBJ1-2; 7 bases match TRBD1. The CDR3 totals 15 residues. Germline assignment: CDR1 SGHNT and CDR2 YYREEE (reference sequence). The J segment lost 6 bases and the V segment lost 3 bases, leaving 11 bases of the junction unmatched. This chain's CDR3 is CASSSYHVGTDGYTF. The DNA of the CDR3 is TGTGCCAGCAGCTCGTACCATGTAGGGACAGATGGCTACACCTTC.

In DNA form, the CDR3 reads TGTGCCAGCAGTCCCCCCGGGTGGGGGAAGGAAGGCTACACCTTC. Amino acids: CASSPPGWGKEGYTF. This chain links TRBV28 with TRBJ1-2; possibly TRBD1 for D (5 bases). Germline lookup yields CDR1 MDHEN and CDR2 SYDVKM. V was cut by 5 bases and J by 8 bases, with 21 bases left in between. The CDR3 is 15 residues long.

The chain couples TRBV7-9 to TRBJ1-2; the D is unclear. The CDR3 totals 15 residues. Germline V gene data show CDR1 as SEHNR and CDR2 as FQNEAQ (reference sequence). V was cut by 5 bases and J by 5 bases, with 18 bases left in between. The CDR3 region is CASSPDREATYGYTF. As DNA, the CDR3 is TGTGCCAGCAGCCCGGACCGCGAGGCTACTTATGGCTACACCTTC.

This clone was detected only once. The chain couples TRBV14 to TRBJ1-1; 8 bases match TRBD1. The CDR3 sequence is 15 residues long. The germline V gene encodes CDR1 SGHDN and CDR2 FVKESK. The V segment lost 7 bases and the J segment 3 bases; nucleotides outside the gene matches: 10. The CDR3, as DNA: TGTGCCAGCAAGCGTCAGGGGGCCGGTGACACTGAAGCTTTCTTT. It yields the protein CASKRQGAGDTEAFF.